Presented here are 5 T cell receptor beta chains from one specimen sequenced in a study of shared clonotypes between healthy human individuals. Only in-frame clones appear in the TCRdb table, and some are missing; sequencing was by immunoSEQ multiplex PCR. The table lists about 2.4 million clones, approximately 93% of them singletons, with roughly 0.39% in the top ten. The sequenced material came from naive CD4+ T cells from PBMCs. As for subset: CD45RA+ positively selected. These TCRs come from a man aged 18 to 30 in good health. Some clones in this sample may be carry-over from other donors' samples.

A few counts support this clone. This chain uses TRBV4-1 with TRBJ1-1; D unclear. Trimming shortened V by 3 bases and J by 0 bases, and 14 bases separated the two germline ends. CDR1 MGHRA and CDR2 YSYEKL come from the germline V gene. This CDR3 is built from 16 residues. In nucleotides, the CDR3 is TGCGCCAGCAGCCAGTACTTCCCGACTGTGAACACTGAAGCTTTCTTT. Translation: CASSQYFPTVNTEAFF.

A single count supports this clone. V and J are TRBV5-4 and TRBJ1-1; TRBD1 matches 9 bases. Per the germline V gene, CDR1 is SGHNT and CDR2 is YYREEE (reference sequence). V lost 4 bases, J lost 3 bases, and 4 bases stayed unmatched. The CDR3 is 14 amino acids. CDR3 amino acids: CASSTGQGHTEAFF. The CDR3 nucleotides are TGTGCCAGCAGCACCGGACAGGGGCACACTGAAGCTTTCTTT.

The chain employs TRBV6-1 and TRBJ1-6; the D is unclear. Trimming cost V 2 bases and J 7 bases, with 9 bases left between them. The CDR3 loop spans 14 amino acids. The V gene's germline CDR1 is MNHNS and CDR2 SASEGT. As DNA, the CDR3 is TGTGCCAGCAGTGAAAGGCGGCCCAATTCACCCCTCCACTTT. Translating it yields CASSERRPNSPLHF.

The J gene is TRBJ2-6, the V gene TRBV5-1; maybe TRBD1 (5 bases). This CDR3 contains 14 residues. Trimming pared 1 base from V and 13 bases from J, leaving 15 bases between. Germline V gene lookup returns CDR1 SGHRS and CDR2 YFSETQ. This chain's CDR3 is CASSLMGLSEVLTF. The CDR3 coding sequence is TGCGCCAGCAGCTTGATGGGGCTATCTGAGGTCCTGACTTTC.

The CDR3 nucleotides are TGCGCCAGCAGCCGGACTAGCGGGGAAGAGACCCAGTACTTC. It codes for CASSRTSGEETQYF. The rearrangement uses TRBV5-1 and TRBJ2-5; 12 bases agree with TRBD2. V lost 4 bases and J lost 3; bases outside the gene matches: 1. Germline V CDR1 and CDR2: SGHRS, YFSETQ. The CDR3 length is 14 residues.